This T cell receptor (beta chain) was captured in a study of post-analysis software for immune sequencing data. In the study overall: As for disease course, relapsing-remitting, secondary progressive and progressive-relapsing multiple sclerosis were all included.

Per the germline V gene, CDR1 is ENHRY and CDR2 is SYGVKD. CDR3 length equals 11 residues. V lost 6 bases to trimming and J lost 5 bases, with 4 bases between them. The study's findings and limits: Controls significantly exceeded multiple sclerosis patients in normalized Chao1 diversity. Elevated frequency relative to controls characterized roughly five TRBV segments in patients, TRBV5-6, TRBV5-1 and TRBV20-1 among them.

For this clonotype: Its specificity is unknown.

Prepared TCR beta cDNA libraries contained unique molecular identifiers. Input amounts of about 0.85 to 10 million T cells were used. These gave around 500,000 cDNA molecules, so each molecule approximated one T cell. TCRdb re-analysed the PCR reads in MiXCR, keeping a single row per CDR3 protein. The table records roughly 580,000 distinct CDR3 sequences, 44% of them present only once. The clonotype originates from a girl aged 5-17 years with multiple sclerosis. The source material was blood. V and J are TRBV10-3 and TRBJ2-2, with D unresolved. CDR3 in DNA: TGTGCCATCAGGGAGACCGGGGAGCTGTTTTTT. Encoded protein: CAIRETGELFF.